This is a list of T cell receptor beta chains from one sample in a study of T cell responses to AZD1222 COVID-19 vaccine. The repertoire was sequenced with immunoSEQ multiplex PCR; TCRdb's copy has only in-frame clones and lacks some. This table has some 200,000 clones, about 94% appearing once. Sequencing was performed on peripheral blood, taken 28 days after the second dose of the MenACWY control vaccine. These receptors all come from an adult who received the MenACWY meningococcal vaccine as a control. Both conserved end residues are part of each CDR3. D genes are given only for firm matches. Clone sizes are given selectively: once, few, many, or a class where the clone is expanded.

once	TRBJ2-5	TRBV5-1	TRBD2	TGCGCCAGCAGCCCAAGACTAGCTCAAGAGACCCAGTACTTC	CASSPRLAQETQYF
once	TRBJ2-6	TRBV5-1	TRBD1	TGCGCCAGCAGCTTGGCCGGGACAGGGGGATATACCTCTGGGGCCAACGTCCTGACTTTC	CASSLAGTGGYTSGANVLTF
.	TRBJ2-7	TRBV27	.	TGTGCCAGCAGTTTTCCCTCAGGCGAGCAGTACTTC	CASSFPSGEQYF
.	TRBJ1-4	TRBV10-3	.	TGTGCCACAATTCCGGGATGGAATGAAAAACTGTTTTTT	CATIPGWNEKLFF
.	TRBJ2-5	TRBV11-2	TRBD2	TGTGCCTCCAGTGGGGGGGGCCAAGAGACCCAGTACTTC	CASSGGGQETQYF
.	TRBJ2-1	TRBV5-5	.	TGTGCCAGCAGCTTGGCCGGGGCCTACAATGAGCAGTTCTTC	CASSLAGAYNEQFF
.	TRBJ2-1	TRBV9	.	TGTGCCAGCAAGGTTGGGGCTGGAGACAATGAGCAGTTCTTC	CASKVGAGDNEQFF
once	TRBJ2-3	TRBV7-2	TRBD2	TGTGCCAGCAGCTCTCGACTAGCGGGAACAGATACGCAGTATTTT	CASSSRLAGTDTQYF
.	TRBJ2-5	TRBV27	.	TGTGCCAGCAGTTTAGAGCCCCAAGAGACCCAGTACTTC	CASSLEPQETQYF
.	TRBJ2-2	TRBV20-1	.	TGCAGTGCTAGTAGGCTAGCAGACACCGGGGAGCTGTTTTTT	CSASRLADTGELFF
.	TRBJ1-4	TRBV5-1	.	TGCGCCAGCAGCTTGGACCCGACTGGAAATGAAAAACTGTTTTTT	CASSLDPTGNEKLFF
.	TRBJ1-1	TRBV5-1	.	TGCGCCAGCAGCTCGTTGAACGAAAATACTGAAGCTTTCTTT	CASSSLNENTEAFF
.	TRBJ2-3	TRBV6-5	.	TGTGCCAGCATTCCCCCTGGGTCGGATACGCAGTATTTT	CASIPPGSDTQYF
.	TRBJ2-2	TRBV4-3	TRBD1	TGCGCCAGCAGCCCTTCCAGGACAGGGGGAACCGGGGAGCTGTTTTTT	CASSPSRTGGTGELFF
.	TRBJ2-7	TRBV21-1	.	TGTGCCAGCAGCAAAGCCCCCGGTTGGGTTGCAAACCCGTATTCCTACGAGCAGTACTTC	CASSKAPGWVANPYSYEQYF
.	TRBJ1-1	TRBV15	.	TGTGCCACCAGCAGAGCTGGGCTTGGGACTGAAGCTTTCTTT	CATSRAGLGTEAFF
.	TRBJ1-1	TRBV7-2	.	TGTGCCAGCAGCCCCGGGCCGGGGGCTGAAGCTTTCTTT	CASSPGPGAEAFF
.	TRBJ1-5	TRBV18	.	TGTGCCAGCTCGTCAGGACGGGAAAATCAGCCCCAGCATTTT	CASSSGRENQPQHF
.	TRBJ2-7	TRBV7-2	TRBD1	TGTGCCAGCAGCAGGCGGGACAGGGGGTACTACGAGCAGTACTTC	CASSRRDRGYYEQYF
.	TRBJ2-7	TRBV4-3	.	TGCGCCAGCAGCCAAGATCTGGGGCACTACGAGCAGTACTTC	CASSQDLGHYEQYF
.	TRBJ2-3	TRBV5-5	TRBD2	TGTGCCAGCAGCGTAACCGTTAGCGGGAGCGGCACAGATACGCAGTATTTT	CASSVTVSGSGTDTQYF
.	TRBJ1-2	TRBV28	TRBD1	TGTGCCAGCAGTTTGGACAGGGGGCTCGGTGGCTACACCTTC	CASSLDRGLGGYTF
once	TRBJ2-7	TRBV28	TRBD1	TGTGCCAGCAGTTCGGACAGGGACGGGGTTTACGAGCAGTACTTC	CASSSDRDGVYEQYF
.	TRBJ1-5	TRBV19	.	TGTGCCAGTATTGGGGGAGACAATCAGCCCCAGCATTTT	CASIGGDNQPQHF
.	TRBJ1-3	TRBV2	.	TGTGCCAGCAGTGATGGTTCAGGCGGAAACACCATATATTTT	CASSDGSGGNTIYF